This TCR beta chain was captured in a study of blood T cell repertoires in COVID-19. On the study more broadly: PBMCs, B-cell-depleted T cells, or T cells provided the cDNA or gDNA that made up the material.

The assay was immunoSEQ multiplex PCR, and TCRdb's table has in-frame clones only and misses some. The repertoire includes around 430,000 clones, 85% to 90% of them detected once, and roughly a tenth sits in the top ten. Germline CDR1 GTSNPN, CDR2 SVGIG (reference sequence). The CDR3 consists of 16 residues. Trimming shortened V by 1 base and J by 8 bases, and 20 bases separated the two germline ends. This clone showed up just a few times. Sequenced material: PBMCs or T cells enriched from blood (not recorded which). This receptor was taken from a woman aged 50 to 60 who had recovered from COVID-19. V gene TRBV30 combines with J gene TRBJ1-4, with D unresolved. The CDR3 DNA sequence: TGTGCCTGGAGTGCAAACAGTGGGAGGCCTCGAGAAAAACTGTTTTTT. Protein product: CAWSANSGRPREKLFF.